Shown below are 8 T cell receptor beta chains from a single sample sequenced in a study of CD8 T cells in Susac syndrome (dated by TCRdb to the late 2010s). The library was made by the immunoSEQ multiplex PCR assay. RNA was extracted with the RNeasy kit and about 0.5 to 1 ug was reverse transcribed using random hexamers. TCRdb reworked the public reads: Q25 trimming with fastp, MiXCR clone assembly, productive beta chains retained. For every CDR3 protein sequence, its rows merge into one entry that carries the most common genes and DNA. The sample data list hundreds of thousands of distinct CDR3 sequences, and about 94% of these were observed just once. The top ten constitute about 0.14% of the sample. The specimen sequenced was CD4+ T cells from PBMCs. These receptors all come from a human donor with Susac syndrome.

The genes are TRBV20-1 and TRBJ2-7, with a tentative D call TRBD1 (5 bases). The germline V and J ends were trimmed by 5 bases and 3 bases, with 14 bases remaining between them. The CDR3 length is 13 residues. Germline CDR1 reads DFQATT; CDR2 reads SNEGSKA (reference sequence). In nucleotides, the CDR3 is TGCAGTGCTCTTCAACCGACAGACTACGAGCAGTACTTC. This gives the protein CSALQPTDYEQYF.

J is TRBJ1-3 and V is TRBV7-3; 10 nucleotides match TRBD1. The CDR3 is 13 residues long. Germline CDR1 reads SGHTA; CDR2 reads FQGTGA. Unmatched junction bases numbered 6, after V lost 5 bases and J lost 11 bases. The CDR3 sequence is CASSPGTGAAIYF. In DNA form, the CDR3 reads TGTGCCAGCAGCCCCGGGACAGGGGCGGCCATATATTTT.

The chain links TRBV30 to TRBJ1-2; D perhaps matches TRBD1 (5 bases). Per the germline V gene, CDR1 is GTSNPN and CDR2 is SVGIG (reference sequence). Trimming cost V 0 bases and J 3 bases, with 8 bases left between them. CDR3 size: 13 residues. Here the CDR3 DNA reads TGTGCCTGGAGTGTACGAGGGGACTATGGCTACACCTTC. It is translated as CAWSVRGDYGYTF.

The V call is TRBV30, the J call TRBJ2-6; D remains ambiguous. The CDR3 covers 14 residues. Germline CDR1 and CDR2: GTSNPN and SVGIG (reference sequence). Trimming pared 0 bases from V and 2 bases from J, leaving 5 bases between. Written as DNA, the CDR3 is TGTGCCTGGAGTGTACTGGCTGGGGCCAACGTCCTGACTTTC. Translating gives CAWSVLAGANVLTF.

This clonotype was recorded once. The CDR3 region has the DNA TGTGCCACCAGTGATGGGGGGACCGGGACAGGAGCCTACGAGCAGTACTTC. This gives the protein CATSDGGTGTGAYEQYF. The V and J genes are TRBV24-1 and TRBJ2-7; 8 nucleotides agree with TRBD1. There are 17 residues in the CDR3. V shed 3 bases and J 2 bases; nucleotides not matched to a gene: 11. From germline, CDR1 is KGHDR and CDR2 SFDVKD.

The genes are TRBV20-1 and TRBJ1-6; 9 bases are shared with TRBD1. The V segment lost 6 bases and the J segment 12 bases; nucleotides outside the gene matches: 9. This CDR3 contains 13 residues. Per the germline V gene, CDR1 is DFQATT and CDR2 is SNEGSKA (reference sequence). The CDR3 sequence is CSALEDRGGPLHF. The CDR3, as DNA: TGCAGTGCCTTGGAGGACAGGGGAGGACCCCTCCACTTT.

The CDR3 sequence: CASSSRAGTYEQYF. The CDR3 coding sequence is TGTGCCAGCAGCTCCCGGGCAGGAACCTACGAGCAGTACTTC. The chain employs TRBV11-1 and TRBJ2-7, with D unresolved. The length of the CDR3 is 14 residues. Deletions cut 4 bases from V and 2 bases from J, with 12 bases between. Germline-derived CDR1 and CDR2 are SGHAT and FQDESV (reference sequence).

The rearrangement joins TRBV10-1 to TRBJ2-1, with D tentatively TRBD2 (5 bases). The CDR3 has 14 residues. V was cut by 0 bases and J by 8 bases, with 11 bases left in between. CDR1 is WNHNN and CDR2 is SYGVQD in the germline V gene (reference sequence). The chain's CDR3 is CASSESRAGDEQFF. CDR3 in DNA: TGCGCCAGCAGTGAGTCCCGAGCCGGGGATGAGCAGTTCTTC.